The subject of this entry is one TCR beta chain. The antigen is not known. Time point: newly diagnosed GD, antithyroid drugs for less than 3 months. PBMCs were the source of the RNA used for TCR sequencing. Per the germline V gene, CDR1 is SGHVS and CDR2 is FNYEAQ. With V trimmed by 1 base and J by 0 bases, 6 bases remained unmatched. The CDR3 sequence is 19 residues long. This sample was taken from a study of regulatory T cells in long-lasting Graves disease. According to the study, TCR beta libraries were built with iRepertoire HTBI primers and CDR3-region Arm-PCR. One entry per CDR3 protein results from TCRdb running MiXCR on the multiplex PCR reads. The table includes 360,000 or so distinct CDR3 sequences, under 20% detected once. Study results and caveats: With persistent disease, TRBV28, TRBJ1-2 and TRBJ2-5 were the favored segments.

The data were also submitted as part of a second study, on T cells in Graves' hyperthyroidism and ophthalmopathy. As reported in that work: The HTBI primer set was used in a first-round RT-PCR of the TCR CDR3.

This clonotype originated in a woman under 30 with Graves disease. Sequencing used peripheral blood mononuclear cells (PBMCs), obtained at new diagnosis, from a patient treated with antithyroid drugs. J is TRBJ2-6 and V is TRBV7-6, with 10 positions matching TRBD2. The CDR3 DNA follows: TGTGCCAGCAGCTTAGGTAGCGGGGGGATAAGCTCTGGGGCCAACGTCCTGACTTTC. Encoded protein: CASSLGSGGISSGANVLTF. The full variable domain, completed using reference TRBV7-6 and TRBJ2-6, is GAGVSQSPRYKVTKRGQDVALRCDPISGHVSLYWYRQALGQGPEFLTYFNYEAQQDKSGLPNDRFSAERPEGSISTLTIQRTEQRDSAMYRCASSLGSGGISSGANVLTFGAGSRLTVL.